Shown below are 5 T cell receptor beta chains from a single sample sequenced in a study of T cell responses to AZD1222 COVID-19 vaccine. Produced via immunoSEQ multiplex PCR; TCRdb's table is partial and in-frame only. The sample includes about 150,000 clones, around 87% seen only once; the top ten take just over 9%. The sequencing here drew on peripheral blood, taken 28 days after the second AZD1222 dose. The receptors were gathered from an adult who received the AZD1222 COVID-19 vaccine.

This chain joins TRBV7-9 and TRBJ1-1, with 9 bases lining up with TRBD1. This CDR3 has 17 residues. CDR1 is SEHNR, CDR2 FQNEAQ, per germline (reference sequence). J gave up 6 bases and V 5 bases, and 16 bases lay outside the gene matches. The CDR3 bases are TGTGCCAGCAGCGTCTACAGGGGGCTGGCTCGGATCGCTGAAGCTTTCTTT. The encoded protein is CASSVYRGLARIAEAFF.

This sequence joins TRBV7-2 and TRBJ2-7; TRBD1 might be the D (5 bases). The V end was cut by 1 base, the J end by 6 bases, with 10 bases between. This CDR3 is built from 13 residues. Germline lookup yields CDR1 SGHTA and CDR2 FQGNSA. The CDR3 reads CASSLGRVGEQYF. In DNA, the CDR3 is TGTGCCAGCAGCTTAGGCAGGGTAGGCGAGCAGTACTTC.

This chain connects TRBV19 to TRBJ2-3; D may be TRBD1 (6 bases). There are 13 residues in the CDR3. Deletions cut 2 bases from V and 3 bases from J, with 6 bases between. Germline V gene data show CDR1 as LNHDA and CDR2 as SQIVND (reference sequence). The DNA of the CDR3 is TGTGCCAGTAGTATACAGGGGACAGATACGCAGTATTTT. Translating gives CASSIQGTDTQYF. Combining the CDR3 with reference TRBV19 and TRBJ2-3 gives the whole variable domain DGGITQSPKYLFRKEGQNVTLSCEQNLNHDAMYWYRQDPGQGLRLIYYSQIVNDFQKGDIAEGYSVSREKKESFPLTVTSAQKNPTAFYLCASSIQGTDTQYFGPGTRLTVL.

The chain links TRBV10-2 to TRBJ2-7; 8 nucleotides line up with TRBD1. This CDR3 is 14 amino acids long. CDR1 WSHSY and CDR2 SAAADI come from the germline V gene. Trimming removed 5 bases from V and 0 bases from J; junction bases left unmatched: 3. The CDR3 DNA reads TGCGCCAGCAGTTTCACAGGGGGCTCCTACGAGCAGTACTTC. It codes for CASSFTGGSYEQYF.

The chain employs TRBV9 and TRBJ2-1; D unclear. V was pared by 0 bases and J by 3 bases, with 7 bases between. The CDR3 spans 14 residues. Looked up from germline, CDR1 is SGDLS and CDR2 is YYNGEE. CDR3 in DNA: TGTGCCAGCAGCGTAGGGACCGGCTACAATGAGCAGTTCTTC. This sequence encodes CASSVGTGYNEQFF. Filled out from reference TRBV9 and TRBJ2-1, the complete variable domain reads DSGVTQTPKHLITATGQRVTLRCSPRSGDLSVYWYQQSLDQGLQFLIQYYNGEERAKGNILERFSAQQFPDLHSELNLSSLELGDSALYFCASSVGTGYNEQFFGPGTRLTVL.